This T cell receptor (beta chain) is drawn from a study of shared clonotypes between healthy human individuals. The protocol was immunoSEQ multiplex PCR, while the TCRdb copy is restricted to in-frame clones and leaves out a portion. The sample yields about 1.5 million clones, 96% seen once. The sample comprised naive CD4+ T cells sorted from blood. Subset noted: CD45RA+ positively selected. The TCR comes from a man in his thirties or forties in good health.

CDR3 bases: TGTGCCAGCAGCTTAGATTCGGGGTCGCACGAGCAGTACTTC. Translating it yields CASSLDSGSHEQYF. The rearrangement joins TRBV11-2 to TRBJ2-7; TRBD2 is a possible D gene (5 bases). This CDR3 is built from 14 residues. The V end was cut by 0 bases, the J end by 5 bases, with 11 bases between. Germline V gene lookup returns CDR1 SGHAT and CDR2 FQNNGV.